The 26 T cell receptor beta chains listed next were all sequenced from one sample in a study of T cells in Graves' hyperthyroidism and ophthalmopathy. RNA transcripts gave rise to amplified TCR beta CDR3 regions. The HTBI set primed first-round TCR CDR3 RT-PCR. TCRdb analysed the multiplex PCR reads with MiXCR anew, one entry per CDR3 protein. The profile shows 600,000 to 650,000 distinct CDR3 sequences, around 20% of them singletons. Sequenced: blood. The source is a man aged 25-45 years with Graves' ophthalmopathy.

This clonotype appeared a few times. The chain is built from TRBV10-3 and TRBJ2-3; 11 nucleotides match TRBD2. Germline V gene data show CDR1 as ENHRY and CDR2 as SYGVKD. V lost 8 bases to trimming and J lost 1 base; unmatched junction nucleotides: 8. CDR3 length: 16 amino acids. The CDR3 nucleotides are TGTGCCATCGGCACTAGCGGGAGCGGTGGCACAGATACGCAGTATTTT. Protein: CAIGTSGSGGTDTQYF.

This clonotype came up a few times. V is TRBV4-1 and J is TRBJ1-6; TRBD1 agrees at 7 bases. V gave up 4 bases and J gave up 6 bases; unmatched junction bases: 9. This CDR3 spans 16 amino acids. Germline values: CDR1 MGHRA, CDR2 YSYEKL. The CDR3 coding sequence is TGCGCCAGCAGCCCGGCCCGGACAGGCTTTAATTCACCCCTCCACTTT. Amino acids: CASSPARTGFNSPLHF.

This clonotype was seen a few times. V usage is TRBV28 and J usage is TRBJ1-4; 7 bases are shared with TRBD1. V was pared by 6 bases and J by 5 bases, with 9 bases of the junction left unmatched. The CDR3 contains 15 residues. Germline V gene data show CDR1 as MDHEN and CDR2 as SYDVKM. In nucleotides, the CDR3 is TGTGCCAGCAGGCCTTCGAGGGGGCGAAATGAAAAACTGTTTTTT. It encodes CASRPSRGRNEKLFF.

In its sample, this clonotype was seen a few times. This chain uses TRBV6-4 with TRBJ1-5; D remains unclear. Germline V gives CDR1 MRHNA, CDR2 SNTAGT. There are 14 residues in the CDR3. V was shortened by 10 bases and J by 5 bases, with 18 bases between the two germline ends. The CDR3, as DNA: TGTGCCACCAAATTCGACATGATGGATCAGCCCCAGCATTTT. It is translated as CATKFDMMDQPQHF.

This clonotype was seen more than once but under ten times. The chain links TRBV7-6 to TRBJ2-1; 7 bases line up with TRBD2. The CDR3 has 16 residues. Germline assignment: CDR1 SGHVS and CDR2 FNYEAQ. The V and J ends lost 2 bases and 0 bases, in that order; junction bases with no gene match: 4. The CDR3 sequence is CASSLTSDSSYNEQFF. The CDR3, as DNA: TGTGCCAGCAGCTTAACTAGCGATAGCTCCTACAATGAGCAGTTCTTC.

This clonotype was found many times. The rearrangement uses TRBV6-1 and TRBJ1-2; TRBD1 is a possible D gene (6 bases). The CDR3 runs 12 residues. Germline V gene lookup returns CDR1 MNHNS and CDR2 SASEGT. The V end lost 10 bases, the J end lost 7 bases, and 16 bases lay between the germline ends. The CDR3 loop is CATKEGVSGYTF. The CDR3 DNA follows: TGTGCCACCAAGGAGGGGGTATCTGGCTACACCTTC.

Many counts were recorded for this clonotype. The rearrangement uses TRBV7-9 and TRBJ2-1; D is unclear. CDR3 size: 14 residues. The V and J ends lost 5 bases and 0 bases respectively, with 8 bases between them. Germline V lookup: CDR1 SEHNR, CDR2 FQNEAQ (reference sequence). The CDR3 sequence is CASSPRGSYNEQFF. The CDR3 DNA reads as TGTGCCAGCAGCCCCCGTGGCTCCTACAATGAGCAGTTCTTC.

This clonotype has just a few counts. V usage is TRBV5-5 and J usage is TRBJ2-5; D might be TRBD1 or TRBD2, each matching 6 bases. The CDR3 runs 14 residues. The V gene lost 2 bases and the J gene lost 5 bases, with 13 bases spanning the gap. Germline CDR1 is SGHKS and CDR2 is YYEKEE (reference sequence). CDR3 protein: CASSFGGAGETQYF. The CDR3 coding sequence is TGTGCCAGCAGCTTCGGGGGCGCTGGGGAGACCCAGTACTTC.

This clonotype was detected many times. The V gene is TRBV3-1, the J gene TRBJ2-1; D is uncertain. From germline, CDR1 is LGHDT and CDR2 YNNKEL (reference sequence). V lost 2 bases and J 10 bases, leaving 6 bases between the germline ends. The CDR3 is 11 residues long. CDR3 residues: CASSQRREQFF. Written as DNA, the CDR3 is TGTGCCAGCAGCCAAAGAAGGGAGCAGTTCTTC.

The chain recombines TRBV5-4 with TRBJ2-5; 7 bases are shared with TRBD1. The CDR3 contains 13 residues. V trimming: 0 bases; J trimming: 9 bases; junction bases outside the gene matches: 5. Germline CDR1 is SGHNT and CDR2 is YYREEE (reference sequence). The DNA of the CDR3 is TGTGCCAGCAGCTTGGGGGGGCAGGGGGCCCAGTACTTC. This codes for CASSLGGQGAQYF.

V is TRBV4-1 and J is TRBJ2-2, with no clear D. This CDR3 is 16 amino acids long. From germline, CDR1 is MGHRA and CDR2 YSYEKL. V gave up 0 bases and J gave up 6 bases, with 14 bases separating them. CDR3 protein: CASSQENSLVAGELFF. The CDR3 DNA follows: TGCGCCAGCAGCCAAGAGAACAGTTTGGTCGCCGGGGAGCTGTTTTTT.

Ten or more counts support this clonotype. V is TRBV28 and J is TRBJ1-2, with 7 positions matching TRBD1. This CDR3 has 17 residues. Germline V gene data show CDR1 as MDHEN and CDR2 as SYDVKM. The V gene end was trimmed by 5 bases and the J gene end by 0 bases; junction bases not matched to a gene: 12. CDR3 loop: CASSPSFVDRPNYGYTF. The CDR3 DNA is TGTGCCAGCAGTCCAAGCTTCGTGGACAGGCCTAACTATGGCTACACCTTC.

This clonotype was picked up many times. The chain employs TRBV28 and TRBJ2-5; 12 bases fit TRBD2. V shed 6 bases, J shed 4 bases, and the junction held 6 bases outside the gene matches. Germline V gene sequence: CDR1 MDHEN, CDR2 SYDVKM. The length of the CDR3 is 15 residues. In DNA form, the CDR3 reads TGTGCCAGCAGAAATACACTAGCGGGAGGAGAGACCCAGTACTTC. Translation gives CASRNTLAGGETQYF.

The rearrangement uses TRBV24-1 and TRBJ2-5, with 7 bases identical to TRBD2. The CDR3 runs to 14 residues. Germline-derived CDR1 and CDR2 are KGHDR and SFDVKD. J lost 5 bases, V lost 2 bases, and 4 bases had no gene match. CDR3 sequence reads: CATSDSGGMETQYF. The CDR3 DNA is TGTGCCACCAGTGATTCGGGGGGTATGGAGACCCAGTACTTC.

The rearrangement joins TRBV12-3 or TRBV12-4 to TRBJ2-1, with D unclear. This CDR3 region has 13 residues. V gave up 6 bases and J gave up 5 bases, with 11 bases separating them. CDR3 bases: TGTGCCAGCAGCTCGACAACAGACAATGAGCAGTTCTTC. The encoded protein is CASSSTTDNEQFF.

The J gene is TRBJ2-4, the V gene TRBV15; 9 nucleotides agree with TRBD1. V was pared by 1 base and J by 0 bases, with 7 bases of the junction left unmatched. In germline, CDR1 is LNHNV, CDR2 YYDKDF (reference sequence). This CDR3 has 18 residues. Here the CDR3 DNA reads TGTGCCACCAGCAGAGGTCTTGGACAGGGGCTAGCCAAAAACATTCAGTACTTC. Its translation is CATSRGLGQGLAKNIQYF. The full variable domain, rest sourced from reference TRBV15 and TRBJ2-4, is DAMVIQNPRYQVTQFGKPVTLSCSQTLNHNVMYWYQQKSSQAPKLLFHYYDKDFNNEADTPDNFQSRRPNTSFCFLDIRSPGLGDTAMYLCATSRGLGQGLAKNIQYFGAGTRLSVL.

With respect to this clonotype: This may come from a read error, since a much larger clone is one base off. V and J are TRBV28 and TRBJ1-2, with 7 bases matching TRBD1. Per the germline V gene, CDR1 is MDHEN and CDR2 is SYDVKM. V shed 7 bases and J 4 bases; nucleotides not matched to a gene: 9. The CDR3 spans 14 residues. The CDR3 loop is CASTQDRVTYGYTF. DNA for the CDR3: TGTGCCAGCACTCAAGACAGGGTAACCTATGGCTACACCTTC.

Details on this clonotype: A much larger clone sits a single nucleotide away, making a read error possible. The V call is TRBV28, the J call TRBJ1-1; 7 bases align to TRBD1. From germline, CDR1 is MDHEN and CDR2 SYDVKM. The CDR3 spans 13 residues. Trimming cost V 5 bases and J 7 bases; bases outside gene matches: 7. The CDR3: CASSIRQGIEAFF. The CDR3 DNA reads as TGTGCCAGCAGTATAAGACAGGGAATTGAAGCTTTCTTT. The whole variable domain, filled in from reference TRBV28 and TRBJ1-1, reads DVKVTQSSRYLVKRTGEKVFLECVQDMDHENMFWYRQDPGLGLRLIYFSYDVKMKEKGDIPEGYSVSREKKERFSLILESASTNQTSMYLCASSIRQGIEAFFGQGTRLTVV.

V and J are TRBV3-1 and TRBJ1-1; D is undetermined. CDR3 length: 14 amino acids. With 4 bases removed from V and 2 bases from J, the gap between germline ends came to 11 bases. Germline CDR1 LGHDT, CDR2 YNNKEL (reference sequence). CDR3 protein: CASSLRVLNTEAFF. The CDR3 DNA reads as TGTGCCAGCAGCCTCCGGGTCCTCAACACTGAAGCTTTCTTT.

The V and J genes are TRBV5-1 and TRBJ2-7, with unresolved D. The CDR3 loop spans 14 amino acids. The germline V gene has CDR1 SGHRS and CDR2 YFSETQ. Trimming took 0 bases from V and 2 from J, leaving 9 bases between them. This chain's CDR3 is CASSLAPGTYEQYF. As DNA, the CDR3 is TGCGCCAGCAGCTTGGCTCCTGGTACCTACGAGCAGTACTTC. The full variable domain, in which reference TRBV5-1 and TRBJ2-7 provide the parts outside the CDR3, is KAGVTQTPRYLIKTRGQQVTLSCSPISGHRSVSWYQQTPGQGLQFLFEYFSETQRNKGNFPGRFSGRQFSNSRSEMNVSTLELGDSALYLCASSLAPGTYEQYFGPGTRLTVT.

This chain connects TRBV18 to TRBJ1-1; 7 bases align to TRBD1. CDR1 is KGHSH, CDR2 LQKENI, per germline. The V and J ends lost 5 bases and 4 bases, in that order; junction bases with no gene match: 13. The CDR3 is 16 amino acids. Here the CDR3 DNA reads TGTGCCAGCTCATCAGAACCGACAGGGATCGGCACTGAAGCTTTCTTT. Protein product: CASSSEPTGIGTEAFF.

The CDR3 DNA reads TGTGCTAGTGGTTTGACGGGGCTGCGGACTGAAGCTTTCTTT. Translation gives CASGLTGLRTEAFF. The chain links TRBV12-5 to TRBJ1-1; TRBD1 might be the D (5 bases). The CDR3 contains 14 residues. The germline gives CDR1 LGHNT, CDR2 FRNRAP. The V end lost 2 bases, the J end lost 5 bases, and 12 bases lay between the germline ends.

The table lists this clonotype with many counts. V is TRBV2 and J is TRBJ1-1; a weak D match, TRBD1 (6 bases). The CDR3 runs 12 residues. The germline gives CDR1 SNHLY, CDR2 FYNNEI. Trimming removed 8 bases from V and 1 base from J, with 8 bases in between. The CDR3 DNA follows: TGTGCCAGCTGGACAGCGAACACTGAAGCTTTCTTT. This encodes CASWTANTEAFF.

This clonotype was counted between two and nine times. The rearrangement joins TRBV7-2 to TRBJ2-2; D remains ambiguous. Between the trimmed V and J ends, which lost 5 bases and 0 bases, there was a span of 4 bases. The CDR3 length is 13 residues. Germline assignment: CDR1 SGHTA and CDR2 FQGNSA. The CDR3 DNA reads TGTGCCAGCAGCGCAACGAACACCGGGGAGCTGTTTTTT. Encoded protein: CASSATNTGELFF.

The chain carries TRBV7-9 and TRBJ2-1; D ambiguous. The V gene lost 1 base and the J gene lost 4 bases, with 5 bases spanning the gap. The germline V gene has CDR1 SEHNR and CDR2 FQNEAQ (reference sequence). The CDR3 has 13 residues. The CDR3 spells CASSLGMYNEQFF. The CDR3 nucleotides are TGTGCCAGCAGCTTAGGGATGTACAATGAGCAGTTCTTC.

In regard to this clonotype: At one end, the junction sequence differs from germline, possibly due to a read error. The chain is built from TRBV19 and TRBJ2-2, with D hard to call. The CDR3 runs to 14 residues. Germline lookup yields CDR1 LNHDA and CDR2 SQIVND (reference sequence). CDR3 sequence (DNA): TGTGCCAGTAGTGCGCTTGCGAACACCGGAGAGCTGTTTTTT. This codes for CASSALANTGELFF.